These 5 T cell receptor beta chains share one sample of origin, sequenced in a study of shared clonotypes between healthy human individuals (dated by TCRdb to 2018 to 2020). Preparation of the library involved the immunoSEQ multiplex PCR assay. Held by TCRdb, this immuneACCESS table contains in-frame sequences only and omits some clones. Under half of the omission traces to an unresolved V gene where checked; the cause of the rest is unknown. The sample table records 2 million to 3 million clones; 80% to 95% of these occur just once. The ten largest clones represent approximately 0.35% of the sample. Sample: naive CD4+ T cells from PBMCs. This specimen's cell subset or site label, interpreted: CD45RA+ positively selected. These receptors came from a man aged 18-30 years in good health. Some clones in this sample may be carry-over from other donors' samples.

V and J are TRBV6-4 and TRBJ1-5, with TRBD1 matching over 9 bases. CDR1 is MRHNA, CDR2 SNTAGT, per germline. The V and J ends lost 6 bases and 12 bases, in that order; junction bases with no gene match: 9. This CDR3 is 13 amino acids long. This CDR3 reads CASRGQGIEGQHF. The CDR3 DNA is TGTGCCAGCAGAGGACAGGGGATCGAGGGCCAGCATTTT.

The chain is built from TRBV2 and TRBJ2-7; D unclear. Germline CDR1 is SNHLY and CDR2 is FYNNEI. This CDR3 region has 12 residues. V lost 8 bases and J 2 bases, leaving 10 bases between the germline ends. This CDR3 is CASAGVTYEQYF. As DNA, the CDR3 is TGTGCCAGCGCTGGGGTGACCTACGAGCAGTACTTC.

This chain joins TRBV5-6 and TRBJ2-7; D not resolved. Trimming took 1 base from V and 3 from J, leaving 23 bases between them. The CDR3 runs 18 residues. The germline V gene encodes CDR1 SGHDT and CDR2 YYEEEE. CDR3 sequence (DNA): TGTGCCAGCAGCTTGTCACAACGATCGGTCTGGGATGTCTACGAGCAGTACTTC. Translated, it gives CASSLSQRSVWDVYEQYF.

The rearrangement links TRBV5-6 to TRBJ2-3; 11 nucleotides match TRBD2. CDR1 and CDR2 (germline): SGHDT, YYEEEE. V gave up 4 bases and J gave up 6 bases; unmatched junction bases: 13. This CDR3 spans 17 amino acids. The CDR3: CASSTRQLAGVTDTQYF. The CDR3 coding sequence is TGTGCCAGCAGCACGCGCCAACTAGCGGGAGTCACCGATACGCAGTATTTT.

Only a few counts were recorded for this clone. The J gene is TRBJ1-1, the V gene TRBV2; D is undetermined. In germline, CDR1 is SNHLY, CDR2 FYNNEI. The CDR3 runs to 13 residues. V lost 4 bases and J lost 0, with 6 bases in between. Here the CDR3 reads CASSAEMNTEAFF. CDR3 DNA sequence: TGTGCCAGCAGTGCGGAAATGAACACTGAAGCTTTCTTT.